This T cell receptor (beta chain) was observed in a study of blood T cell repertoires in COVID-19. The table came from immunoSEQ multiplex PCR; TCRdb's copy has only in-frame clones and leaves some out. The sample consists of some 50,000 clones, 80% to 90% of them appearing once. The germline CDR1 and CDR2 sequences are LGHNA and YNFKEQ. This CDR3 has 15 amino acids. V gave up 4 bases and J gave up 4 bases; unmatched junction bases: 9. This chain links TRBV4-2 with TRBJ1-1; the match to TRBD1 covers 7 bases. Sequencing was performed on peripheral blood. This TCR derives from a woman older than 75 with acute or convalescent COVID-19. The CDR3 DNA is TGTGCCAGCAGCCCCAGCAGGGGGGCCGGCACTGAAGCTTTCTTT. Protein sequence: CASSPSRGAGTEAFF.